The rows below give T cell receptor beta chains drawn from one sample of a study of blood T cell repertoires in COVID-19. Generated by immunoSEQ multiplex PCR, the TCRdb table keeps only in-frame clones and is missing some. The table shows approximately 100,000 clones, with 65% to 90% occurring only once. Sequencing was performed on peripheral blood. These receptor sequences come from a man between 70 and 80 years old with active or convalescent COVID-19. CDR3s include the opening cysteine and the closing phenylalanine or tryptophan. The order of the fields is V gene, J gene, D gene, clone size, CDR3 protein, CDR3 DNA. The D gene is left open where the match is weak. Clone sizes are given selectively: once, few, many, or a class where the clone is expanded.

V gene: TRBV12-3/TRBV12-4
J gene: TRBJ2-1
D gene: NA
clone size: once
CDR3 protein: CASQQSSYNEQFF
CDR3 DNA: TGTGCCAGCCAACAGAGCTCCTACAATGAGCAGTTCTTC

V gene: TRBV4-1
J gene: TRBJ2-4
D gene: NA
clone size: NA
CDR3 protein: CASSQAGILAKNIQYF
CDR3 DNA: TGCGCCAGCAGCCAAGCGGGGATCCTAGCCAAAAACATTCAGTACTTC

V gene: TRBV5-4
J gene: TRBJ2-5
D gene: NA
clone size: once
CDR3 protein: CASSPLVTQETQYF
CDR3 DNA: TGTGCCAGCAGCCCACTAGTAACCCAAGAGACCCAGTACTTC

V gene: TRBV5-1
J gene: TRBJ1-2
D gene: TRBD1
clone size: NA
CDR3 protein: CASRDREANYGYTF
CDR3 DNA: TGCGCCAGCAGGGACAGGGAAGCTAACTATGGCTACACCTTC

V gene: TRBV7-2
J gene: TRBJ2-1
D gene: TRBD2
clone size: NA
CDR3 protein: CASRTSGGDGEQFF
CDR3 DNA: TGTGCCAGCAGAACTAGCGGGGGGGACGGTGAGCAGTTCTTC

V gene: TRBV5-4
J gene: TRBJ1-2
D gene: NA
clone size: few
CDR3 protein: CASSLTGMINYGYTF
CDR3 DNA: TGTGCCAGCAGCTTAACGGGTATGATAAACTATGGCTACACCTTC

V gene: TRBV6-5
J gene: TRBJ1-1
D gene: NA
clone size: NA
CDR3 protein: CASRQGWGDTEAFF
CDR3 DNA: TGTGCCAGCAGGCAGGGGTGGGGAGACACTGAAGCTTTCTTT

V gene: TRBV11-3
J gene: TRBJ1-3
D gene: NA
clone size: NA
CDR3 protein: CASSLPGTAGNTIYF
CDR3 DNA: TGTGCCAGCAGCTTACCCGGGACTGCTGGAAACACCATATATTTT

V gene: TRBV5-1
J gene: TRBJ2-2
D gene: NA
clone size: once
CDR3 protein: CASREAPATGGELFF
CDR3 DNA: TGCGCCAGCAGGGAGGCGCCGGCCACGGGCGGGGAGCTGTTTTTT

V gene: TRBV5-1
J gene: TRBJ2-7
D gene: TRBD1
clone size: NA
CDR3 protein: CASSLEGQAGYEQYF
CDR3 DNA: TGCGCCAGCAGCTTGGAGGGACAGGCGGGCTACGAGCAGTACTTC

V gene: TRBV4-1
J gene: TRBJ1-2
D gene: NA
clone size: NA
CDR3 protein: CASSQDPDYGYTF
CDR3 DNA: TGCGCCAGCAGCCAAGATCCGGACTATGGCTACACCTTC

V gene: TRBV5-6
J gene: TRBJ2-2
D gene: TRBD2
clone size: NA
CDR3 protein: CASSLLAGGRTGELFF
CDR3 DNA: TGTGCCAGCAGCCTACTAGCGGGGGGACGGACCGGGGAGCTGTTTTTT

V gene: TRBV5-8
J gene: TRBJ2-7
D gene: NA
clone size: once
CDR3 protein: CASSSRRGSYEQYF
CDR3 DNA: TGTGCCAGCAGCTCCCGCCGGGGCTCCTACGAGCAGTACTTC

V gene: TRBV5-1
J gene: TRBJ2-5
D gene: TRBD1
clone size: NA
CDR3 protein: CASSLAATGAETQYF
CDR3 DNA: TGCGCCAGCAGCTTGGCCGCGACAGGGGCCGAGACCCAGTACTTC

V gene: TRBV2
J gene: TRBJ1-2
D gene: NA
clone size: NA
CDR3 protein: CASTFQGSYGYTF
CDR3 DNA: TGTGCCAGCACTTTTCAGGGGTCCTATGGCTACACCTTC

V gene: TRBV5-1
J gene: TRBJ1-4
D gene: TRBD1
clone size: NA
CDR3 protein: CASRQSGTGHEKLFF
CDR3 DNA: TGCGCCAGCAGACAGTCCGGGACAGGGCATGAAAAACTGTTTTTT

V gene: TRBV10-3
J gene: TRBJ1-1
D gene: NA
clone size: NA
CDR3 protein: CAISADTFNTEAFF
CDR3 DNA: TGTGCCATCAGCGCGGACACCTTCAACACTGAAGCTTTCTTT

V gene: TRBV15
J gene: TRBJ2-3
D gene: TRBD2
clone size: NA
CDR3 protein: CATSSPRGRGGTDTQYF
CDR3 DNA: TGTGCCACCAGCAGCCCCCGGGGGCGGGGGGGCACAGATACGCAGTATTTT

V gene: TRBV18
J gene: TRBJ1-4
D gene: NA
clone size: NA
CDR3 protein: CASSPRWRQHPEGKLFF
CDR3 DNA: TGTGCCAGCTCACCCCGCTGGCGACAGCACCCGGAGGGGAAACTGTTTTTT

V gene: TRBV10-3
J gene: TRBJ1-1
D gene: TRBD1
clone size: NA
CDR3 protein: CAITSQGDTEAFF
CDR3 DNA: TGTGCCATCACCTCTCAGGGGGACACTGAAGCTTTCTTT

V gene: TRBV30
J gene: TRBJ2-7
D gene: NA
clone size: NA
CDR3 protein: CAWSQTRAGARVGQQYF
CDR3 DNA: TGTGCCTGGAGCCAGACCCGAGCGGGCGCAAGGGTCGGGCAGCAGTACTTC

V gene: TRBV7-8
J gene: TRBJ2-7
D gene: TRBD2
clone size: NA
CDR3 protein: CASSLGLAGDEQYF
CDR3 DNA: TGTGCCAGCAGCTTAGGACTAGCGGGGGACGAGCAGTACTTC

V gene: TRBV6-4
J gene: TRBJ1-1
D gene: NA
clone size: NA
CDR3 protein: CASSDRDTNTEAFF
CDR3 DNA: TGTGCCAGCAGTGACCGGGACACGAACACTGAAGCTTTCTTT

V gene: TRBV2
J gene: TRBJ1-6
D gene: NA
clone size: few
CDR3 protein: CASKWGGTSPLHF
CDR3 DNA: TGTGCCAGCAAATGGGGGGGTACTTCACCCCTCCACTTT

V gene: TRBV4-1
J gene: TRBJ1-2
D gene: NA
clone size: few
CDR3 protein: CASSQERQVGYGYTF
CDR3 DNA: TGCGCCAGCAGCCAAGAAAGACAGGTTGGCTATGGCTACACCTTC

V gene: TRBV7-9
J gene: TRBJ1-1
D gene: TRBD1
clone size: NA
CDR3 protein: CASSSNRGGDTEAFF
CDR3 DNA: TGTGCCAGCAGCTCAAACAGGGGGGGAGACACTGAAGCTTTCTTT

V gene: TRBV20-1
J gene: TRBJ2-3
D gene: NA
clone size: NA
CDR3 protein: CSAREGGTQYF
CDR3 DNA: TGCAGTGCTAGAGAGGGAGGTACGCAGTATTTT

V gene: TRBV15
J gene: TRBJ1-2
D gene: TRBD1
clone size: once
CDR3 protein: CATSEGAWDGYTF
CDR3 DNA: TGTGCCACCAGCGAGGGGGCGTGGGATGGCTACACCTTC

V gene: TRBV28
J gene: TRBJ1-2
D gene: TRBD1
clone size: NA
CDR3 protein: CASSRQGGSGYTF
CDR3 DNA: TGTGCCAGCAGTAGACAGGGGGGAAGTGGCTACACCTTC

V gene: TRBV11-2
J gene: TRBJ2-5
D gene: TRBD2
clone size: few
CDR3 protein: CASSLAGGETQYF
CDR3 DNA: TGTGCCAGCAGCTTAGCGGGGGGAGAGACCCAGTACTTC

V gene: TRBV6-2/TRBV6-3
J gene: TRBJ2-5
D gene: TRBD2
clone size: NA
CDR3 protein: CASSYVAGGLQETQYF
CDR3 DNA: TGTGCCAGCAGTTACGTGGCGGGGGGCCTGCAAGAGACCCAGTACTTC

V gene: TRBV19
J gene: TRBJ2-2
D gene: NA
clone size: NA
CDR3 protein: CASSPFGRSDTGELFF
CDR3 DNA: TGTGCCAGTAGCCCCTTTGGCAGGTCTGACACCGGGGAGCTGTTTTTT

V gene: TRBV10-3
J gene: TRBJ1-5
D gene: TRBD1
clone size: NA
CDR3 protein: CAISRTGGNQPQHF
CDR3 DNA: TGTGCCATCAGCCGGACAGGGGGCAATCAGCCCCAGCATTTT

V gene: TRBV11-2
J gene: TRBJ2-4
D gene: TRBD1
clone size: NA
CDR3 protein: CASRSPGGQNIQYF
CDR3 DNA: TGTGCCAGCCGCTCCCCAGGGGGACAAAACATTCAGTACTTC

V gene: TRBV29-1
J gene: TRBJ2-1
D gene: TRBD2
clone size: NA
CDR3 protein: CSVLNPRASGGSSYNEQFF
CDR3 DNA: TGCAGCGTACTCAATCCCCGTGCTAGCGGGGGCTCCTCCTACAATGAGCAGTTCTTC

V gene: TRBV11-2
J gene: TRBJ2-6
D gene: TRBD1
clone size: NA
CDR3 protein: CASSHPGTAGANVLTF
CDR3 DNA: TGTGCCAGCAGCCACCCCGGGACAGCTGGGGCCAACGTCCTGACTTTC

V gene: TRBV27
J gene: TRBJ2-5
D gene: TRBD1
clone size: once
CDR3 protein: CASSPRGDRDWHYF
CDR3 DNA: TGTGCCAGCAGTCCAAGGGGGGACAGGGATTGGCATTACTTC

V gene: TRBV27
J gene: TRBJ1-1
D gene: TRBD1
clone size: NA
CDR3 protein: CASSWGQTTEAFF
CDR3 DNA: TGTGCCAGCAGTTGGGGACAGACCACTGAAGCTTTCTTT

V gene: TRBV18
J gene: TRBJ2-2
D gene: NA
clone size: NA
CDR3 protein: CASSPPAFTGELFF
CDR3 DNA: TGTGCCAGCTCACCACCGGCCTTCACCGGGGAGCTGTTTTTT

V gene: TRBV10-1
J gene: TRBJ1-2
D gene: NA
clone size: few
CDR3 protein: CASSVTRAGYTF
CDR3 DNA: TGCGCCAGCAGTGTCACTCGAGCGGGCTACACCTTC

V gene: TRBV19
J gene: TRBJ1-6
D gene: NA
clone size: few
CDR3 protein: CASSGVGGSPLHF
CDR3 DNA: TGTGCCAGTAGTGGGGTAGGAGGGTCACCCCTCCACTTT

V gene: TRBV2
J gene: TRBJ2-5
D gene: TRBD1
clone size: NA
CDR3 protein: CASDGQGVTQYF
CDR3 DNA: TGTGCCAGCGACGGACAGGGTGTGACCCAGTACTTC

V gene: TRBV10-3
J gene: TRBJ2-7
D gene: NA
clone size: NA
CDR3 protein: CAISDRSYEQYF
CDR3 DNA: TGTGCCATCAGTGATCGGAGTTACGAGCAGTACTTC

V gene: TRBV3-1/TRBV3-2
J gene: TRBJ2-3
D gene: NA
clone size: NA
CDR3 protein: CASSQMEPDTQYF
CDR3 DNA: TGTGCCAGCAGCCAAATGGAGCCAGATACGCAGTATTTT

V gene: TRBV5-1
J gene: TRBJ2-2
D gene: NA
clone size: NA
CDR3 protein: CASSLALQGLDGELFF
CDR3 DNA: TGCGCCAGCAGCTTGGCCCTACAGGGATTGGACGGGGAGCTGTTTTTT

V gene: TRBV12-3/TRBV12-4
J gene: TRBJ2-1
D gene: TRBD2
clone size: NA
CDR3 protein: CASSWTSPSEQFF
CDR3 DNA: TGTGCCAGCAGTTGGACTAGTCCGTCTGAGCAGTTCTTC

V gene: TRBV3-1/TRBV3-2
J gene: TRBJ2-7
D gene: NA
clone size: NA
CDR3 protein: CASSGSSYEQYF
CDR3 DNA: TGTGCCAGCAGCGGTAGCTCCTACGAGCAGTACTTC

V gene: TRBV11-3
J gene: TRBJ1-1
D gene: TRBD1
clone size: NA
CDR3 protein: CASRARDRGLMNTEAFF
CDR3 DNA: TGTGCCAGCAGAGCCCGGGACAGGGGCCTAATGAACACTGAAGCTTTCTTT

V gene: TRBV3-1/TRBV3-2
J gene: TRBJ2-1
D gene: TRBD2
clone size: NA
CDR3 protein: CASSQEWQRGNRNEQFF
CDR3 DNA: TGTGCCAGCAGCCAAGAGTGGCAGCGGGGAAATAGGAATGAGCAGTTCTTC

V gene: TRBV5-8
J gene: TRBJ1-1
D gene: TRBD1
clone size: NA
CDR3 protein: CASSLPGQGAGEAFF
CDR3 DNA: TGTGCCAGCAGCTTGCCGGGACAGGGGGCGGGTGAAGCTTTCTTT

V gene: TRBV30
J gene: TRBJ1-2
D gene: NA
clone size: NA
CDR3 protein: CAWNRDNRVDGYTF
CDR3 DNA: TGTGCCTGGAACCGGGACAACAGGGTGGATGGCTACACCTTC

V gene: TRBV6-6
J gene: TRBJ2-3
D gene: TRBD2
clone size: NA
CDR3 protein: CASSFGRGTDTQYF
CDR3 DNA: TGTGCCAGCAGCTTCGGGAGGGGCACAGATACGCAGTATTTT

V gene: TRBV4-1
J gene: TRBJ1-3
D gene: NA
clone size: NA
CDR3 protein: CASSQSPILRSGNTIYF
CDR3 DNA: TGCGCCAGCAGCCAATCGCCCATTCTTCGGTCTGGAAACACCATATATTTT